Ten or more counts support the clone carrying this TCR beta chain. Its matching antigen is unknown. The data originate from a study of T cells in Graves' hyperthyroidism and ophthalmopathy. Study-wide results and limits: In blood, most of the thyroid clonotypes expanded above 0.001 were also present.

The CDR3 consists of 15 residues. CDR1 is ENHRY and CDR2 is SYGVKD in the germline V gene. V dropped 2 bases and J dropped 4; count of bases not matched to a gene: 6. The CDR3 regions of TCR beta were amplified from RNA transcripts. HTBI primers drove first-round RT-PCR of the TCR CDR3. Each CDR3 protein is one row after TCRdb ran MiXCR on the multiplex PCR reads. The sample records 750,000 to 950,000 distinct CDR3 sequences, over 35% being singletons. Sequencing was done on a sample of blood. The chain joins TRBV10-3 to TRBJ2-5; 8 bases line up with TRBD2. This TCR came from a young man with Graves' hyperthyroidism. The chain's CDR3 is CAISEAGGRRETQYF. Here the CDR3 DNA reads TGTGCCATCAGTGAGGCGGGAGGCCGTAGAGAGACCCAGTACTTC.